This is a list of T cell receptor beta chains from one sample in a study of cytomegalovirus exposure and HLA in healthy donors. TCRdb keeps only in-frame clones here, not all; method: immunoSEQ multiplex PCR. The sample has around 140,000 clones, about 81% seen once. Sequencing input: PBMCs. Receptors originate from a woman aged 50 to 60 in good health and CMV-seropositive. Both conserved end residues are part of each CDR3. D genes are given only for firm matches. Rows give clone size only sometimes, using once, few, many, or a class for an expanded clone.

j_call: TRBJ1-1
clone_size: NA
d_call: NA
v_call: TRBV30
cdr3_nt: TGTGCCTGGAGGTACTCGGGACACCCGACGAACACTGAAGCTTTCTTT
cdr3_aa: CAWRYSGHPTNTEAFF

j_call: TRBJ2-3
clone_size: NA
d_call: TRBD2
v_call: TRBV11-2
cdr3_nt: TGTGCCAGCAGCTTCGATCTTAGCGGGGGGGACACAGATACGCAGTATTTT
cdr3_aa: CASSFDLSGGDTDTQYF

j_call: TRBJ1-5
clone_size: few
d_call: NA
v_call: TRBV18
cdr3_nt: TGCACATATAGCAATCAGCCCCAGCATTTT
cdr3_aa: CTYSNQPQHF

j_call: TRBJ2-1
clone_size: NA
d_call: TRBD2
v_call: TRBV18
cdr3_nt: TGTGCCAGCTCACAGAGACTAGCGGGGACCCACAATGAGCAGTTCTTC
cdr3_aa: CASSQRLAGTHNEQFF

j_call: TRBJ2-5
clone_size: NA
d_call: TRBD2
v_call: TRBV7-3
cdr3_nt: TGTGCCAGCAGCTTAAGAGCGGGAGGCCCTCAGGGGACCCAGTACTTC
cdr3_aa: CASSLRAGGPQGTQYF

j_call: TRBJ2-3
clone_size: NA
d_call: NA
v_call: TRBV6-5
cdr3_nt: TGTGCCAGCAGTTACTCTGAGGGGAGGACAGATACGCAGTATTTT
cdr3_aa: CASSYSEGRTDTQYF

j_call: TRBJ2-3
clone_size: NA
d_call: TRBD2
v_call: TRBV30
cdr3_nt: TGTGCCTGGAGTATGACTAGCGGGGATACGCAGTATTTT
cdr3_aa: CAWSMTSGDTQYF

j_call: TRBJ1-1
clone_size: NA
d_call: NA
v_call: TRBV19
cdr3_nt: TGTGCCAGTAGTTATTTAGTAGGACAGAGGAACACTGAAGCTTTCTTT
cdr3_aa: CASSYLVGQRNTEAFF

j_call: TRBJ1-6
clone_size: NA
d_call: NA
v_call: TRBV20-1
cdr3_nt: TGCAGTGCTAGAGAGCGGGGGCCCCTCCACTTT
cdr3_aa: CSARERGPLHF

j_call: TRBJ1-2
clone_size: NA
d_call: NA
v_call: TRBV15
cdr3_nt: TGTGCCACCAGCAGGGACACCTATGGCCACACCTTC
cdr3_aa: CATSRDTYGHTF

j_call: TRBJ2-2
clone_size: NA
d_call: NA
v_call: TRBV2
cdr3_nt: TGTGCCAGCATTCAATTGAGGGTGGGGAACACCGGGGAGCTGTTTTTT
cdr3_aa: CASIQLRVGNTGELFF

j_call: TRBJ1-1
clone_size: NA
d_call: NA
v_call: TRBV13
cdr3_nt: TGTGCCAGCAGCTTAGTACCCCCCGTGGCAGGAATCACTGAAGCTTTCTTT
cdr3_aa: CASSLVPPVAGITEAFF

j_call: TRBJ1-3
clone_size: once
d_call: NA
v_call: TRBV30
cdr3_nt: TGTGCCTGGAGTGTCAGGGGCTTGGGAAACACCATATATTTT
cdr3_aa: CAWSVRGLGNTIYF

j_call: TRBJ1-1
clone_size: once
d_call: NA
v_call: TRBV27
cdr3_nt: TGTGCCAGCAGTTCCAGTTACACTGAAGCTTTCTTT
cdr3_aa: CASSSSYTEAFF

j_call: TRBJ1-2
clone_size: NA
d_call: NA
v_call: TRBV4-1
cdr3_nt: TGCGCCAGCAGCCAAAACTCCGGGGGATATGGCTACACCTTC
cdr3_aa: CASSQNSGGYGYTF

j_call: TRBJ2-5
clone_size: NA
d_call: NA
v_call: TRBV15
cdr3_nt: TGTGCCACCAGCAGAGTTGGGCAACCAAAGTACTTC
cdr3_aa: CATSRVGQPKYF

j_call: TRBJ2-1
clone_size: NA
d_call: NA
v_call: TRBV5-5
cdr3_nt: TGTGCCAGCAGCTTGGGTTACTCCTACAATGAGCAGTTCTTC
cdr3_aa: CASSLGYSYNEQFF

j_call: TRBJ1-6
clone_size: NA
d_call: TRBD1
v_call: TRBV11-2
cdr3_nt: TGTGCCAGCAGCGCGACAGGGGATTCACCCCTCCACTTT
cdr3_aa: CASSATGDSPLHF

j_call: TRBJ2-7
clone_size: NA
d_call: NA
v_call: TRBV6-1
cdr3_nt: TGTGCCAGCAGTGAAGTAGGGGACGAGCAGTACTTC
cdr3_aa: CASSEVGDEQYF

j_call: TRBJ1-3
clone_size: NA
d_call: NA
v_call: TRBV9
cdr3_nt: TGTGCCAGCAGCCCCCGGGTCCCTGGAAACACCATATATTTT
cdr3_aa: CASSPRVPGNTIYF

j_call: TRBJ1-3
clone_size: few
d_call: NA
v_call: TRBV5-6
cdr3_nt: TGTGCCAGCAGCAGAATGTCGAGTATCCTCTCTGGAAACACCATATATTTT
cdr3_aa: CASSRMSSILSGNTIYF

j_call: TRBJ2-3
clone_size: NA
d_call: TRBD1
v_call: TRBV7-9
cdr3_nt: TGTGCCAGCAGCTTGTGGCGGGACAGGGGGACAGATACGCAGTATTTT
cdr3_aa: CASSLWRDRGTDTQYF

j_call: TRBJ2-1
clone_size: few
d_call: TRBD2
v_call: TRBV10-3
cdr3_nt: TGTGCCATCTCTAGTAGCGGGAGTTCCCCCCCCTCGAGGGAGCAGTTCTTC
cdr3_aa: CAISSSGSSPPSREQFF

j_call: TRBJ2-5
clone_size: few
d_call: NA
v_call: TRBV7-2
cdr3_nt: TGTGCCAGCAGCTTAGGCCCTAGCGCCCAAGAGACCCAGTACTTC
cdr3_aa: CASSLGPSAQETQYF

j_call: TRBJ2-5
clone_size: NA
d_call: NA
v_call: TRBV5-1
cdr3_nt: TGCGCCAGCAGCTGGAGTGGAGAGACCCAGTACTTC
cdr3_aa: CASSWSGETQYF

j_call: TRBJ2-2
clone_size: NA
d_call: NA
v_call: TRBV12-5
cdr3_nt: TGTGCTAGTGGTTTGATGCGAGGGGGGGAGCTGTTTTTT
cdr3_aa: CASGLMRGGELFF

j_call: TRBJ2-7
clone_size: NA
d_call: TRBD2
v_call: TRBV28
cdr3_nt: TGTGCCAGCAGTCTAGCGGGAGGATCCTACGAGCAGTACTTC
cdr3_aa: CASSLAGGSYEQYF

j_call: TRBJ2-7
clone_size: NA
d_call: NA
v_call: TRBV1
cdr3_nt: TGCACCAGCAGCCAAAGGAAAGCGGGGGGGCCTTGCTACGAGCAGTACTTC
cdr3_aa: CTSSQRKAGGPCYEQYF

j_call: TRBJ2-5
clone_size: once
d_call: NA
v_call: TRBV13
cdr3_nt: TGTGCCAGCGGCGCGAGAGGAATGGAGACCCAGTACTTC
cdr3_aa: CASGARGMETQYF

j_call: TRBJ2-1
clone_size: NA
d_call: NA
v_call: TRBV28
cdr3_nt: TGTGCCAGCAGTTTATCTGACAATGAGCAGTTCTTC
cdr3_aa: CASSLSDNEQFF

j_call: TRBJ1-3
clone_size: once
d_call: NA
v_call: TRBV7-8
cdr3_nt: TGTGCCAGCAGCTTAGATAGGGGATTCCAGGGTAGCTCTGGAAACACCATATATTTT
cdr3_aa: CASSLDRGFQGSSGNTIYF

j_call: TRBJ2-4
clone_size: NA
d_call: NA
v_call: TRBV6-1
cdr3_nt: TGTGCCAGCAGTGAAGCGCTACCTCTCGGGGACATTCAGTACTTC
cdr3_aa: CASSEALPLGDIQYF

j_call: TRBJ2-1
clone_size: NA
d_call: TRBD2
v_call: TRBV5-1
cdr3_nt: TGCGCCAGCAGCTGGACTAGCGGAAATTTATACCTAAGGAATGAGCAGTTCTTC
cdr3_aa: CASSWTSGNLYLRNEQFF

j_call: TRBJ1-1
clone_size: few
d_call: TRBD1
v_call: TRBV7-9
cdr3_nt: TGTGCCAGCAGCTTAGCGACAGGGCTGACTGAAGCTTTCTTT
cdr3_aa: CASSLATGLTEAFF

j_call: TRBJ2-5
clone_size: NA
d_call: TRBD2
v_call: TRBV10-3
cdr3_nt: TGTGCCATCAGTGAGAGTTGGACTAGCGGGGAGACCCAGTACTTC
cdr3_aa: CAISESWTSGETQYF

j_call: TRBJ2-6
clone_size: NA
d_call: NA
v_call: TRBV9
cdr3_nt: TGTGCCAGCAGCGACGAGACAGTGATTCAATCTGGGGCCAACGTCCTGACTTTC
cdr3_aa: CASSDETVIQSGANVLTF

j_call: TRBJ2-7
clone_size: once
d_call: TRBD2
v_call: TRBV28
cdr3_nt: TGTGCCAGCAGTTCCGGGACTAGCGGGGCACCCTACGAGCAGTACTTC
cdr3_aa: CASSSGTSGAPYEQYF

j_call: TRBJ1-2
clone_size: NA
d_call: TRBD1
v_call: TRBV6-5
cdr3_nt: TGTGCCAGCAGTGACCGAGACAGGGATGGCTACACCTTC
cdr3_aa: CASSDRDRDGYTF

j_call: TRBJ1-1
clone_size: few
d_call: NA
v_call: TRBV5-4
cdr3_nt: TGTGCCAGCAGCCTGGGAGGGAACACTGAAGCTTTCTTT
cdr3_aa: CASSLGGNTEAFF

j_call: TRBJ2-1
clone_size: NA
d_call: NA
v_call: TRBV6-5
cdr3_nt: TGTGCCAGCAGACCCGCCAGCGGCTTCTACAATGAGCAGTTCTTC
cdr3_aa: CASRPASGFYNEQFF

j_call: TRBJ2-2
clone_size: NA
d_call: TRBD2
v_call: TRBV5-1
cdr3_nt: TGCGCCAGCAGGCCAGCGGGATCCACCGGGGAGCTGTTTTTT
cdr3_aa: CASRPAGSTGELFF